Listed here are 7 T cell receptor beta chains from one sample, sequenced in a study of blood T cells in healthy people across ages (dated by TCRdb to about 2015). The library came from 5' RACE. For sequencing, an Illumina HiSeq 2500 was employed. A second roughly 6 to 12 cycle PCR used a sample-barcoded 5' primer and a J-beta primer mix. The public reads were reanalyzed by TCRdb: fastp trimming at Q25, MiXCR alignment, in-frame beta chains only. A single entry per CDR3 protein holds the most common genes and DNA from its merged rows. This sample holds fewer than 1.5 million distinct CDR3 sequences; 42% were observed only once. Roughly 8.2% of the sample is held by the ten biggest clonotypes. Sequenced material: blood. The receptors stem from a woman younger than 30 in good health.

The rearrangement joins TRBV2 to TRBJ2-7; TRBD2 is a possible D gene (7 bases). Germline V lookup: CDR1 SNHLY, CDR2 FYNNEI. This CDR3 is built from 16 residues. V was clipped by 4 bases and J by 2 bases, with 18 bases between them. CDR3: CASSGGPGGPTYEQYF. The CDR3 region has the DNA TGTGCCAGCAGTGGGGGCCCGGGGGGCCCTACCTACGAGCAGTACTTC.

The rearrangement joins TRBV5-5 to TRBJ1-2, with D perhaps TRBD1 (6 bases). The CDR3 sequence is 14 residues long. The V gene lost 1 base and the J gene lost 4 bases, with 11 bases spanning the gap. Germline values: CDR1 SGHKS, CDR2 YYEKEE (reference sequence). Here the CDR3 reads CASSLNADSYGYTF. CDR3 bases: TGTGCCAGCAGCTTGAACGCGGACAGCTATGGCTACACCTTC.

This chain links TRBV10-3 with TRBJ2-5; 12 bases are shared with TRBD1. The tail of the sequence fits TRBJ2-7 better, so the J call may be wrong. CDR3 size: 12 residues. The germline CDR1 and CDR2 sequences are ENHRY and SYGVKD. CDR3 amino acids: CATGTGGHEQYF. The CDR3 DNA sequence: TGTGCCACCGGGACAGGGGGCCACGAGCAGTACTTC.

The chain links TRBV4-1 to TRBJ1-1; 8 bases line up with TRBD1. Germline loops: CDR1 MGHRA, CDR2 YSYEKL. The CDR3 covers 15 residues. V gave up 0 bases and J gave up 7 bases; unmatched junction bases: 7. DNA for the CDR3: TGCGCCAGCAGCCAAGAAGGCAGGGGGCGAGGTGAAGCTTTCTTT. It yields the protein CASSQEGRGRGEAFF.

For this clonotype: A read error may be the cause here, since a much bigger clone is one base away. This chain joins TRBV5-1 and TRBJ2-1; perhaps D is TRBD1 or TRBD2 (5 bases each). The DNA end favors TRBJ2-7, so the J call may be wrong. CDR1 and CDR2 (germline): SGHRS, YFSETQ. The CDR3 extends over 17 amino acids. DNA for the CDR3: TGCGCCAGCAGCTTTGGGGGTAGCCAAACCACATACAATGAGCAGTACTTC. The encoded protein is CASSFGGSQTTYNEQYF.

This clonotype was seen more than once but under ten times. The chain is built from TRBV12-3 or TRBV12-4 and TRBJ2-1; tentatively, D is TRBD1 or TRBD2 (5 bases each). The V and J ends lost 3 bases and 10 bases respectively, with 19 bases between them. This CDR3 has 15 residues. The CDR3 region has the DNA TGTGCCAGCAGTTTTTTAGGGTCGGGGACCACGGAGCAGTTCTTC. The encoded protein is CASSFLGSGTTEQFF.

DNA of the CDR3: TGCGCCAGCAGCCTAGGTACTACTCCAGGGGATGAGCAGTTCTTC. Translation: CASSLGTTPGDEQFF. The chain couples TRBV5-1 to TRBJ2-1; D possibly corresponds to TRBD1 (6 bases). Germline V lookup: CDR1 SGHRS, CDR2 YFSETQ. The length of the CDR3 is 15 residues. The ends were cut back, 4 bases at V and 8 bases at J, with 19 bases in the middle.